Shown below are 3 T cell receptor beta chains from a single sample sequenced in a study of T cell responses to AZD1222 COVID-19 vaccine. The protocol was immunoSEQ multiplex PCR, while the TCRdb copy is restricted to in-frame clones and leaves out a portion. The sample has 70,000 to 90,000 clones; approximately 89% are singletons. Sequencing was performed on peripheral blood, taken on day 0 of AZD1222 vaccination. These TCRs come from an adult in good health.

The chain couples TRBV9 to TRBJ1-5, with D perhaps TRBD1 (6 bases). Germline V gene sequence: CDR1 SGDLS, CDR2 YYNGEE. V lost 3 bases, J lost 3 bases, and 10 bases lay in between. CDR3 length equals 14 residues. CDR3 DNA sequence: TGTGCCAGCAGCGACCGGGACAACAATCAGCCCCAGCATTTT. It yields the protein CASSDRDNNQPQHF.

The gene calls are TRBV7-2 and TRBJ1-6; D gene uncertain. From germline, CDR1 is SGHTA and CDR2 FQGNSA. Trimming stripped 4 bases from V and 8 bases from J, with 21 bases between. This CDR3 spans 17 amino acids. The CDR3 is CASSSSLWAGLDSPLHF. The CDR3 region has the DNA TGTGCCAGCAGCTCCTCCTTATGGGCAGGATTAGATTCACCCCTCCACTTT.

The rearrangement links TRBV18 to TRBJ2-3; perhaps TRBD2 as D (6 bases). Trimming shortened V by 3 bases and J by 1 base, and 8 bases separated the two germline ends. CDR1 and CDR2 (germline): KGHSH, LQKENI. The CDR3 contains 14 residues. The CDR3 coding sequence is TGTGCCAGCTCACCGGGACTCCGCACAGATACGCAGTATTTT. Its translation is CASSPGLRTDTQYF. The variable domain in full, with the rest retrieved from reference TRBV18 and TRBJ2-3, is NAGVMQNPRHLVRRRGQEARLRCSPMKGHSHVYWYRQLPEEGLKFMVYLQKENIIDESGMPKERFSAEFPKEGPSILRIQQVVRGDSAAYFCASSPGLRTDTQYFGPGTRLTVL.